Following are 2 T cell receptor beta chains from one sample sequenced in a study of cytomegalovirus exposure and HLA in healthy donors. Vbeta (60) and Jbeta (13) primers were used in the PCR. This table comes from immunoSEQ multiplex PCR, and its TCRdb copy is limited to in-frame clones, with some not included. The table includes around 70,000 clones, roughly four fifths detected once. The source material was PBMCs. Every receptor here comes from a human donor in good health.

This chain links TRBV2 with TRBJ2-1; D remains unclear. The CDR3 has 13 residues. V dropped 3 bases and J dropped 0 bases, with 3 bases sitting between them. Germline V gene lookup returns CDR1 SNHLY and CDR2 FYNNEI. CDR3 DNA: TGTGCCAGCAGTGAGAGCTCCTACAATGAGCAGTTCTTC. This gives the protein CASSESSYNEQFF.

A word on this clone: The junction shows a germline mismatch at one end, possibly a read error. This chain uses TRBV5-4 with TRBJ2-1, with a possible D match to TRBD1 (6 bases). Germline V gene sequence: CDR1 SGHNT, CDR2 YYREEE (reference sequence). The CDR3 is 16 residues long. CDR3 protein: CASSSPTGFGHKEQFF. CDR3 sequence (DNA): TGTGCCAGCAGCTCACCCACAGGGTTCGGGCACAAGGAGCAGTTCTTC.